One sample yielded the 26 T cell receptor beta chains listed below, sequenced in a study of OX40 agonist ivuxolimab in advanced cancers. Data came from immunoSEQ multiplex PCR; TCRdb stores just in-frame clones and leaves some out. The repertoire consists of tens of thousands of clones, with about 84% occurring once and the leading ten covering 20% to 30%. The sequenced sample was CD4+ or CD8+ T cells sorted from blood, obtained in a trial of the OX40 agonist ivuxolimab. All receptors come from an adult with an advanced solid tumor such as melanoma, head and neck, liver or kidney cancer.

This rearrangement joins TRBV11-1 to TRBJ2-5; 15 positions agree with TRBD2. Per germline, CDR1 SGHAT and CDR2 FQDESV (reference sequence). The CDR3 sequence is 17 residues long. The V segment lost 3 bases and the J segment 1 base; nucleotides outside the gene matches: 3. This CDR3 is CASSLGTSGRSQETQYF. Here the CDR3 DNA reads TGTGCCAGCAGCTTGGGGACTAGCGGGAGGTCCCAAGAGACCCAGTACTTC.

V and J are TRBV28 and TRBJ2-1; D not resolved. Trimming cost V 3 bases and J 3 bases, with 9 bases left between them. From germline, CDR1 is MDHEN and CDR2 SYDVKM. The CDR3 is 14 residues long. The CDR3 here is CASSFSKGYNEQFF. CDR3 sequence (DNA): TGTGCCAGCAGTTTCTCTAAGGGCTACAATGAGCAGTTCTTC.

The chain joins TRBV7-2 to TRBJ2-5; D might be TRBD1 or TRBD2, each matching 5 bases. V was cut by 5 bases and J by 9 bases, with 19 bases left in between. This CDR3 is 14 amino acids long. CDR1 is SGHTA and CDR2 is FQGNSA in the germline V gene. Here the CDR3 reads CASSPGTNSRAQYF. Here the CDR3 DNA reads TGTGCCAGCAGCCCAGGGACGAACTCAAGGGCCCAGTACTTC.

The V call is TRBV2, the J call TRBJ2-7; maybe TRBD2 (5 bases). V lost 7 bases, J lost 6 bases, and 16 bases lay in between. The germline V gene has CDR1 SNHLY and CDR2 FYNNEI. The CDR3 consists of 13 residues. The CDR3 loop reads CASTELGSGEQYF. The CDR3 DNA reads TGTGCCAGCACCGAACTAGGATCGGGCGAGCAGTACTTC.

Here the CDR3 reads CASSEVAENYGYTF. CDR3 DNA: TGTGCCAGCAGTGAAGTAGCAGAGAACTATGGCTACACCTTC. The V call is TRBV6-1, the J call TRBJ1-2; D is uncertain. This CDR3 spans 14 amino acids. Germline V gene lookup returns CDR1 MNHNS and CDR2 SASEGT. V lost 1 base and J lost 2, with 8 bases in between.

The chain combines TRBV15 with TRBJ2-7, with 7 bases fitting TRBD1. In germline, CDR1 is LNHNV, CDR2 YYDKDF (reference sequence). CDR3 length: 18 residues. Losses at the gene ends were 0 bases for V and 1 base for J; bases not matched to a gene: 12. As DNA, the CDR3 is TGTGCCACCAGCAGAGATCTGTTAGAGGGGGCACCTTCCTACGAGCAGTACTTC. Residues: CATSRDLLEGAPSYEQYF.

The chain employs TRBV7-9 and TRBJ2-2; no firm D call. V was shortened by 4 bases and J by 7 bases, with 16 bases between the two germline ends. The CDR3 length is 15 residues. CDR1 and CDR2 (germline): SEHNR, FQNEAQ (reference sequence). This CDR3 reads CASSSLEGLGGELFF. Written as DNA, the CDR3 is TGTGCCAGCAGCTCCTTGGAAGGGCTGGGCGGGGAGCTGTTTTTT.

The CDR3 DNA reads TGCGCCAGCAGCTTTGGACTAGCGGGAATATACAATGAGCAGTTCTTC. Amino acids: CASSFGLAGIYNEQFF. J is TRBJ2-1 and V is TRBV5-1, with 12 bases fitting TRBD2. Trimming cost V 2 bases and J 4 bases; bases outside gene matches: 4. Germline lookup yields CDR1 SGHRS and CDR2 YFSETQ. The CDR3 spans 16 residues.

The chain recombines TRBV11-2 with TRBJ2-1; the match to TRBD2 covers 9 bases. In germline, CDR1 is SGHAT, CDR2 FQNNGV. J was trimmed by 4 bases and V by 3 bases; bases with no gene match: 4. The CDR3 sequence is 15 residues long. CDR3 nucleotides: TGTGCCAGCAGCTTCCGGACTAGCGCATACAATGAGCAGTTCTTC. It specifies CASSFRTSAYNEQFF.

The V gene is TRBV4-1, the J gene TRBJ2-5; 12 nucleotides line up with TRBD1. Per germline, CDR1 MGHRA and CDR2 YSYEKL. This CDR3 is 14 amino acids long. V lost 5 bases, J lost 5 bases, and 3 bases stayed unmatched. Here the CDR3 reads CASSGDRGPETQYF. The CDR3 bases are TGCGCCAGCAGCGGGGACAGGGGGCCGGAGACCCAGTACTTC.

The rearrangement uses TRBV9 and TRBJ1-1, with D unresolved. CDR3 length equals 13 residues. Germline CDR1 is SGDLS and CDR2 is YYNGEE. V was shortened by 4 bases and J by 8 bases, with 15 bases between the two germline ends. The CDR3 coding sequence is TGTGCCAGCAGCCCCAGTCGGACTAACGAAGCTTTCTTT. This codes for CASSPSRTNEAFF. Together with reference TRBV9 and TRBJ1-1, the CDR3 gives the full variable domain: DSGVTQTPKHLITATGQRVTLRCSPRSGDLSVYWYQQSLDQGLQFLIQYYNGEERAKGNILERFSAQQFPDLHSELNLSSLELGDSALYFCASSPSRTNEAFFGQGTRLTVV.

For the CDR3, the DNA is TGCGCCAGCAGCCAAACACTAGCGGGAGGCCTCTCCTACAATGAGCAGTTCTTC. It encodes CASSQTLAGGLSYNEQFF. The chain joins TRBV4-1 to TRBJ2-1, with 12 bases identical to TRBD2. V was clipped by 2 bases and J by 0 bases; unmatched bases: 5. The CDR3 contains 18 residues. The germline gives CDR1 MGHRA, CDR2 YSYEKL.

The CDR3 is CASSLIRETQYF. The CDR3 DNA is TGTGCCAGCAGCTTAATACGGGAGACCCAGTACTTC. The chain couples TRBV7-8 to TRBJ2-5; no clear D gene. With 2 bases removed from V and 5 bases from J, the gap between germline ends came to 6 bases. This CDR3 is built from 12 residues. Germline CDR1 and CDR2: SGHVS and FQNEAQ.

The V call is TRBV6-5, the J call TRBJ2-7; D is uncertain. CDR3 size: 14 residues. V was shortened by 6 bases and J by 0 bases, with 12 bases between the two germline ends. Germline V gene data show CDR1 as MNHEY and CDR2 as SVGAGI. CDR3 nucleotides: TGTGCCAGCAGGTATACGGTCTACTCCTACGAGCAGTACTTC. Protein sequence: CASRYTVYSYEQYF.

This chain uses TRBV29-1 with TRBJ2-1; TRBD2 matches at 10 bases. The CDR3 extends over 14 amino acids. Germline CDR1 is SQVTM and CDR2 is ANQGSEA. The V gene end was trimmed by 5 bases and the J gene end by 9 bases; junction bases not matched to a gene: 10. CDR3 nucleotides: TGCAGCGTTCAGGCGGCTAGCGGGAGTAGTGAGCAGTTCTTC. Translation: CSVQAASGSSEQFF.

The chain combines TRBV5-1 with TRBJ2-7, with 9 positions matching TRBD1. The CDR3 contains 15 residues. Germline CDR1 SGHRS, CDR2 YFSETQ. J gave up 2 bases and V 0 bases, and 3 bases lay outside the gene matches. The CDR3 spells CASSLAGQGPYEQYF. The DNA for the CDR3 is TGCGCCAGCAGCTTGGCGGGACAGGGACCCTACGAGCAGTACTTC. Full variable domain (remainder filled in from reference TRBV5-1 and TRBJ2-7): KAGVTQTPRYLIKTRGQQVTLSCSPISGHRSVSWYQQTPGQGLQFLFEYFSETQRNKGNFPGRFSGRQFSNSRSEMNVSTLELGDSALYLCASSLAGQGPYEQYFGPGTRLTVT.

In this sample, this clone turned up a few times. This chain joins TRBV9 and TRBJ2-5; TRBD2 matches 13 bases. The CDR3 is 16 residues long. Losses at the gene ends were 3 bases for V and 5 bases for J; bases not matched to a gene: 7. Germline CDR1 and CDR2: SGDLS and YYNGEE. The CDR3 region has the DNA TGTGCCAGCAGCGCACTAGCGGGAGGGCAGAGGGAGACCCAGTACTTC. Translated, it gives CASSALAGGQRETQYF.

This chain connects TRBV27 to TRBJ2-7; D possibly corresponds to TRBD2 (5 bases). Germline V gene sequence: CDR1 MNHEY, CDR2 SMNVEV (reference sequence). Trimming shortened V by 3 bases and J by 3 bases, and 9 bases separated the two germline ends. The CDR3 runs 13 residues. The CDR3 sequence: CASSLAGNYEQYF. CDR3 in DNA: TGTGCCAGCAGTTTGGCGGGCAACTACGAGCAGTACTTC.

This chain links TRBV7-8 with TRBJ1-2; the D gene is possibly TRBD1 (5 bases). The V and J ends lost 1 base and 2 bases respectively, with 11 bases between them. This CDR3 is built from 15 residues. Germline-derived CDR1 and CDR2 are SGHVS and FQNEAQ. DNA of the CDR3: TGTGCCAGCAGCTTAGAGATAGGGGCCAACTATGGCTACACCTTC. It translates to CASSLEIGANYGYTF.

This CDR3 is CASSGGWGPSGYEQYF. The CDR3 coding sequence is TGTGCCAGCAGTGGGGGTTGGGGGCCGTCGGGCTACGAGCAGTACTTC. The J gene is TRBJ2-7, the V gene TRBV2; D is perhaps TRBD1 (6 bases). The CDR3 totals 16 residues. V was clipped by 4 bases and J by 3 bases, with 19 bases between them. Germline CDR1 and CDR2: SNHLY and FYNNEI.

The rearrangement uses TRBV4-1 and TRBJ1-1; D not certain. The length of the CDR3 is 14 residues. CDR1 is MGHRA and CDR2 is YSYEKL in the germline V gene. V lost 0 bases, J lost 0 bases, and 5 bases lay in between. This CDR3 is CASSQDDVNTEAFF. The CDR3 DNA sequence: TGCGCCAGCAGCCAAGACGACGTGAACACTGAAGCTTTCTTT.

V is TRBV2 and J is TRBJ2-4, with D possibly being TRBD1 or TRBD2 (5 bases each). The CDR3 spans 11 residues. Trimming took 5 bases from V and 9 from J, leaving 8 bases between them. Per germline, CDR1 SNHLY and CDR2 FYNNEI. The CDR3 bases are TGTGCCAGCAGTTGGGACCGCATTCAGTACTTC. Residues: CASSWDRIQYF.

This chain connects TRBV9 to TRBJ2-3; D is possibly TRBD1 or TRBD2 (5 bases each). Germline V gene sequence: CDR1 SGDLS, CDR2 YYNGEE. The CDR3 runs to 15 residues. V dropped 4 bases and J dropped 8 bases, with 20 bases sitting between them. CDR3: CASSPPGWGLGTQYF. DNA for the CDR3: TGTGCCAGCAGCCCCCCGGGGTGGGGGTTGGGTACGCAGTATTTT.

Only one count was recorded for this clone. This chain links TRBV5-1 with TRBJ2-7, with 9 bases aligning to TRBD1. After removal of 4 bases from V and 6 bases from J, the junction contained 14 bases not matched to a gene. The CDR3 spans 16 residues. Germline-derived CDR1 and CDR2 are SGHRS and YFSETQ. The CDR3 region has the DNA TGCGCCAGCAGCAACCGGTGGACAGGGGCGACAAGCGAGCAGTACTTC. This translates into CASSNRWTGATSEQYF.

The V call is TRBV4-2, the J call TRBJ2-2; no reliable D call. This CDR3 comprises 14 residues. The V end lost 1 base, the J end lost 0 bases, and 3 bases lay between the germline ends. In germline, CDR1 is LGHNA, CDR2 YNFKEQ. The DNA of the CDR3 is TGTGCCAGCAGCCAAGGGCCGAACACCGGGGAGCTGTTTTTT. Residues: CASSQGPNTGELFF.

V usage is TRBV7-3 and J usage is TRBJ2-3; no firm D call. Germline-derived CDR1 and CDR2 are SGHTA and FQGTGA. The CDR3 covers 13 residues. V lost 5 bases and J lost 6, with 12 bases in between. CDR3 coding DNA: TGTGCCAGCAGCCTAGGACCTAGGGATACGCAGTATTTT. Its translation is CASSLGPRDTQYF.